One sample yielded the 19 T cell receptor beta chains listed below, sequenced in a study of response to subunit inactivated influenza vaccine. From the RT-PCR reads, TCRdb called clonotypes with MiXCR, one entry per CDR3 protein. The sample holds hundreds of thousands of distinct CDR3 sequences, more than 15% seen once. The sample consisted of CD4+ T cells sorted from PBMCs, taken approximately 25 months after vaccination. These receptors originate from a man between 45 and 75 years old who received an inactivated influenza vaccine.

In its sample, this clonotype was seen many times. This chain links TRBV5-1 with TRBJ1-2; 8 nucleotides line up with TRBD1. Germline values: CDR1 SGHRS, CDR2 YFSETQ. The CDR3 has 13 residues. The V gene end was trimmed by 0 bases and the J gene end by 7 bases; junction bases not matched to a gene: 2. The CDR3, as DNA: TGCGCCAGCAGCTTGGGGCAGGGGGCTGGCTACACCTTC. Encoded protein: CASSLGQGAGYTF.

This clonotype was counted only a few times. The chain has TRBV14 and TRBJ2-1, with a possible D match to TRBD2 (6 bases). Trimming pared 4 bases from V and 4 bases from J, leaving 14 bases between. The CDR3 spans 15 residues. Germline V CDR1 and CDR2: SGHDN, FVKESK. This CDR3 is CASSPIGSGYNEQFF. The CDR3 DNA sequence: TGTGCCAGCAGCCCCATCGGGAGTGGGTACAATGAGCAGTTCTTC.

The chain employs TRBV12-3 or TRBV12-4 and TRBJ2-1; 10 nucleotides agree with TRBD2. The CDR3 consists of 17 residues. After removal of 5 bases from V and 3 bases from J, the junction contained 10 bases not matched to a gene. CDR3 region: CASSLSLAGGFYNEQFF. The CDR3 nucleotides read TGTGCCAGCAGTCTTTCATTAGCGGGGGGATTCTACAATGAGCAGTTCTTC.

This clonotype was counted a few times. This chain links TRBV12-3 or TRBV12-4 with TRBJ1-4; 7 positions agree with TRBD1. The CDR3 loop spans 14 amino acids. Unmatched junction bases numbered 3, after V lost 1 base and J lost 7 bases. Written as DNA, the CDR3 is TGTGCCAGCAGTTTAGGAGGGGGCTTTGAAAAACTGTTTTTT. Its translation: CASSLGGGFEKLFF.

This sequence joins TRBV20-1 and TRBJ1-6, with a tentative D call TRBD1 (5 bases). The CDR3 runs to 14 residues. Trimming removed 1 base from V and 8 bases from J, with 12 bases in between. In germline, CDR1 is DFQATT, CDR2 SNEGSKA (reference sequence). The CDR3 sequence is CSARVSGGDSPLHF. Here the CDR3 DNA reads TGCAGTGCTAGAGTTTCGGGGGGAGATTCACCCCTCCACTTT.

This clonotype was detected a few times. The chain has TRBV12-3 or TRBV12-4 and TRBJ2-3, with 7 bases lining up with TRBD2. The trim removed 8 bases at V and 1 base at J, leaving 9 bases unmatched. The CDR3 consists of 15 residues. The CDR3 DNA is TGTGCCAGCCGCTTAGGCGGGGGAGGCACAGATACGCAGTATTTT. The encoded protein is CASRLGGGGTDTQYF.

The gene calls are TRBV20-1 and TRBJ1-6; 10 bases are a match to TRBD1. Losses at the gene ends were 3 bases for V and 7 bases for J; bases not matched to a gene: 6. CDR3 length: 15 residues. Looked up from germline, CDR1 is DFQATT and CDR2 is SNEGSKA (reference sequence). In nucleotides, the CDR3 is TGCAGTGCTAGCTTGTCGGGACAGGGGAATTCACCCCTCCACTTT. It is translated as CSASLSGQGNSPLHF.

This chain uses TRBV7-6 with TRBJ2-5; D remains unclear. The CDR3 consists of 14 residues. With 2 bases removed from V and 5 bases from J, the gap between germline ends came to 12 bases. Germline values: CDR1 SGHVS, CDR2 FNYEAQ. The CDR3 here is CASSLYGPFETQYF. DNA of the CDR3: TGTGCCAGCAGCTTATACGGGCCTTTTGAGACCCAGTACTTC.

This clonotype was observed many times. This chain uses TRBV7-9 with TRBJ1-3; D gene uncertain. Germline CDR1 SEHNR, CDR2 FQNEAQ (reference sequence). V was trimmed by 5 bases and J by 10 bases, leaving 18 bases between them. CDR3 length: 14 amino acids. CDR3 sequence reads: CASSHIVGHRTIYF. For the CDR3, the DNA is TGTGCCAGCAGCCATATCGTAGGGCACCGGACCATATATTTT.

This clonotype was counted only a few times. The chain combines TRBV7-2 with TRBJ2-5; D tentatively fits TRBD1 or TRBD2 (5 bases each). V was pared by 5 bases and J by 4 bases, with 14 bases between. From germline, CDR1 is SGHTA and CDR2 FQGNSA. The CDR3 extends over 14 amino acids. The CDR3 DNA reads TGTGCCAGCAGCCTTCGGGGCCCCCCAGAGACCCAGTACTTC. This sequence encodes CASSLRGPPETQYF.

This clonotype was detected a few times. The V and J genes are TRBV9 and TRBJ2-1; TRBD2 matches at 7 bases. CDR1 is SGDLS and CDR2 is YYNGEE in the germline V gene. Trimming took 2 bases from V and 0 from J; bases not matched to a gene: 8. The CDR3 contains 17 residues. CDR3: CASSVASGISSYNEQFF. Here the CDR3 DNA reads TGTGCCAGCAGCGTCGCTAGCGGTATCAGCTCCTACAATGAGCAGTTCTTC.

This clonotype was detected a few times. The chain carries TRBV12-3 or TRBV12-4 and TRBJ1-1, with D possibly being TRBD1 (6 bases). CDR3 size: 14 residues. Between the trimmed V and J ends, which lost 8 bases and 2 bases, there was a span of 15 bases. The CDR3 protein is CASGKTGINTEAFF. The CDR3 nucleotides read TGTGCCAGCGGCAAAACAGGGATTAACACTGAAGCTTTCTTT.

This clonotype was seen a few times. This chain links TRBV29-1 with TRBJ1-5, with D possibly TRBD1 on 6 matching bases. This CDR3 spans 14 amino acids. V was cut by 4 bases and J by 1 base, with 11 bases left in between. In germline, CDR1 is SQVTM, CDR2 ANQGSEA. The CDR3 DNA sequence: TGCAGCGTTGGGGGACACGGAAGCAATCAGCCCCAGCATTTT. This gives the protein CSVGGHGSNQPQHF.

The chain uses TRBV10-3 and TRBJ1-5; no clear D. This CDR3 has 12 residues. The germline V and J ends were trimmed by 3 bases and 5 bases, with 5 bases remaining between them. CDR1 is ENHRY and CDR2 is SYGVKD in the germline V gene. CDR3 region: CAISDGDQPQHF. DNA of the CDR3: TGTGCCATCAGTGACGGGGATCAGCCCCAGCATTTT.

The chain links TRBV7-8 to TRBJ2-7; the match to TRBD1 covers 8 bases. CDR1 and CDR2 from the germline V gene are SGHVS and FQNEAQ. The CDR3 contains 15 residues. Trimming removed 5 bases from V and 2 bases from J; junction bases left unmatched: 8. The CDR3 protein is CASSHRQGRTYEQYF. DNA of the CDR3: TGTGCCAGCAGCCACAGACAGGGGAGGACCTACGAGCAGTACTTC.

The chain employs TRBV7-2 and TRBJ2-5; 7 nucleotides align to TRBD1. From germline, CDR1 is SGHTA and CDR2 FQGNSA. The CDR3 runs 15 residues. V shed 5 bases, J shed 2 bases, and the junction held 8 bases outside the gene matches. The CDR3 nucleotides read TGTGCCAGCAGCAACCGACAGGGATTTCAAGAGACCCAGTACTTC. It codes for CASSNRQGFQETQYF. The entire variable domain, with the rest obtained from reference TRBV7-2 and TRBJ2-5, is as follows: GAGVSQSPSNKVTEKGKDVELRCDPISGHTALYWYRQSLGQGLEFLIYFQGNSAPDKSGLPSDRFSAERTGGSVSTLTIQRTQQEDSAVYLCASSNRQGFQETQYFGPGTRLLVL.

This clonotype occurred a few times. The chain has TRBV29-1 and TRBJ1-1; 8 positions agree with TRBD1. There are 14 residues in the CDR3. In germline, CDR1 is SQVTM, CDR2 ANQGSEA. The V segment lost 5 bases and the J segment 5 bases; nucleotides outside the gene matches: 10. CDR3 DNA sequence: TGCAGCGTTAACGTGGGGACAGGTCTAACTGAAGCTTTCTTT. It specifies CSVNVGTGLTEAFF.

This clonotype was observed a few times. The genes are TRBV28 and TRBJ2-1, with 9 bases matching TRBD2. The CDR3 totals 14 residues. V was pared by 6 bases and J by 10 bases, with 10 bases of the junction left unmatched. The germline V gene has CDR1 MDHEN and CDR2 SYDVKM. CDR3 bases: TGTGCCAGCAGGGGACTAGCCCAGTTCGGAGAGCAGTTCTTC. It translates to CASRGLAQFGEQFF.

The chain combines TRBV5-1 with TRBJ2-3; TRBD2 agrees at 10 bases. Germline V gene data show CDR1 as SGHRS and CDR2 as YFSETQ. CDR3 length equals 16 residues. The J segment lost 6 bases and the V segment lost 2 bases, leaving 9 bases of the junction unmatched. CDR3 in amino acids: CASSLGSASGSDTQYF. Written as DNA, the CDR3 is TGCGCCAGCAGCTTAGGGAGCGCTAGCGGGAGTGATACGCAGTATTTT.